This T cell receptor (beta chain) appears in the sequencing data of a study of shared clonotypes between healthy human individuals (TCRdb year 2020). Regarding the complete study: Three men and a couple of women, aged 18 to 49 years, made up the cohort. For each donor, CD4 naive and CD4 memory were each run on three plates, CD8 naive on two plates, and CD8 memory on one plate. To estimate repertoire size and how much clonotypes are shared between individuals, the study performed deep sequencing of blood TCR repertoires from a few healthy adults. To increase sequencing depth and limit assay-specific biases, TCR repertoire library preparation and sequencing were carried out by different laboratories using diverse techniques. Each donor's leukapheresis produced roughly between roughly 0.85 and 9.5 billion PBMCs.

Using the deep immunoSEQ assay, TCR CDR3 regions were amplified from genomic DNA by multiplex PCR. Extracted genomic DNA from each cell subset was spread evenly across all wells of several immunoSEQ 96-well plates, with each plate serving as a replicate. Each replicate PCR for sorted subsets received roughly 0.2 ug genomic DNA, equal to about 30,000 T cell genomes. Purified libraries were measured with a Qubit 3.0 fluorometer, size-checked on a Bioanalyzer 2100, and measured again with the KAPA Library Quantification kit. Every immunoSEQ 96-well plate was sequenced on a separate single-read 150-cycle Illumina NextSeq 550 flow cell. The authors processed their data as follows. Because the immunoSEQ output held only junctional sequences and lacked quality scores, the filtering could not match the filtering applied to full-length reads. To assign V/J genes and CDR3, sequences were annotated using PyIR, a Python wrapper for IgBLAST v1.9, with IMGT germline references. Reads with weak V/J assignments (E-value above 1e-6), missing CDR3, stop codons, out-of-frame junctions, or ambiguous translated residues were removed. V3J clonotypes were defined as sequences sharing an identical inferred V gene, J gene, and CDR3 amino acid sequence. To compute the percentage overlap between repertoires, the number of shared unique clonotypes was divided by the size of the smaller repertoire. RTK rarefaction, the Chao1 estimator, and Recon v2.1 estimates of unobserved clonotypes were used to assess repertoire richness. For all TCRbeta clonotypes obtained by the gDNA method from a handful of donors, generation probabilities were computed with OLGA. The table comes from immuneACCESS by way of TCRdb, which keeps in-frame sequences with V and J called. Part of the clones is missing from these tables; in studies checked, under half for an unresolved V gene and the rest for unknown reasons. V and J calls plus clone size are reproduced from that table; the DNA served to infer D and trimming. The sample contains roughly 1.5 million clones, under 99% of them found a single time. The top ten clonotypes cover less than 0.55% of the sample.

Donors were healthy HIV-negative adults with no recently reported acute infections or vaccinations. Every donor was a Caucasian adult residing in Nashville, Tennessee, USA. CD4+ T cells were enriched through magnetic negative selection, after which naive cells were positively selected on CD45RA and the remaining negative fraction served as the memory subset. Blood was obtained by leukapheresis, after which PBMCs were separated by Ficoll-Histopaque density gradient centrifugation and cryopreserved in liquid nitrogen vapor phase. Analytical flow cytometry was used to check the purity and quantity of every magnetically sorted T cell population. Genomic DNA was isolated from each sorted fraction and quantified by UV absorbance on a Nanodrop 2000c. For this clone: Its antigen is still unknown. No per-base quality is available; no much larger clone lies one base away.

V and J are truncated by 2 bases and 3 bases respectively, leaving an intervening sequence of 12 bases. CDR1 and CDR2 (SGHNT, YYREEE) derive from the germline V gene (reference sequence). The CDR3 has 15 amino acids, counting the end cysteine and phenylalanine. Only CDR3 DNA remains: 45 bases, in frame from the first base. What the research found in general, with its limitations: Approximately 5% of naive CD4, roughly 3.6% of naive CD8, approximately 2% of memory CD4, and more than 0.35% of memory CD8 clonotypes were shared across a few donors. Higher generation probabilities were observed for clonotypes shared by all four sorted-subset donors than for non-shared clonotypes. Because the study included only a small number of donors, the genetic and exposure-history diversity represented was limited. Rarefaction of sorted-subset datasets indicated incomplete sequencing despite the large sequencing depth. Pairwise subsampling led to the expectation that sequencing depth would affect the degree of clonotype sharing among donors. Only blood was sampled, and tissue TCR repertoires likely differ from those in blood. Larger estimated clonotype richness was generally found for naive subsets than for memory subsets.

Rearrangement joined TRBV5-4 to TRBJ2-1; TRBD2 could be the D gene, as 6 bases match. The source is a man aged 25-45 years in good health. The sample was naive CD4+ T cells sorted from blood. What this sample's cell subset or site label stands for: CD45RA+ positively selected. The CDR3 reads as follows: CASSFKGLDYNEQFF. DNA sequence: TGTGCCAGCAGCTTTAAGGGACTTGACTACAATGAGCAGTTCTTC.